Listed below are T cell receptor beta chains from one sample, sequenced in a study of blood T cell repertoires in COVID-19. Measured with immunoSEQ multiplex PCR; TCRdb has only the in-frame clones, and not every one. The sample contains 450,000 or so clones, 89% of which appear only once. Sequenced sample: peripheral blood. Receptor source: a woman aged 40 to 49 with COVID-19, enrolled during active disease. CDR3s include the opening cysteine and the closing phenylalanine or tryptophan. The order of the fields is clone size, D gene, V gene, J gene, CDR3 protein, CDR3 DNA. D genes are given only for firm matches. Clone size is shown for a subset of rows, as once, few, many or a class of expanded clone.

clone size: .; D gene: TRBD2; V gene: TRBV7-2; J gene: TRBJ2-7; CDR3 protein: CASSLVAGGSYEQYF; CDR3 DNA: TGTGCCAGCAGCTTAGTAGCGGGGGGGTCCTACGAGCAGTACTTC
clone size: .; D gene: .; V gene: TRBV28; J gene: TRBJ1-5; CDR3 protein: CAIRTANQPQHF; CDR3 DNA: TGTGCCATCAGGACAGCAAATCAGCCCCAGCATTTT
clone size: .; D gene: TRBD1; V gene: TRBV11-2; J gene: TRBJ2-1; CDR3 protein: CASRLPRNRGAYNEQFF; CDR3 DNA: TGTGCCAGCAGATTACCTCGGAACAGGGGGGCCTACAATGAGCAGTTCTTC
clone size: few; D gene: TRBD2; V gene: TRBV18; J gene: TRBJ2-7; CDR3 protein: CASSPGLAGVSYEQYF; CDR3 DNA: TGTGCCAGCTCACCCGGACTAGCGGGAGTATCCTACGAGCAGTACTTC
clone size: .; D gene: TRBD1; V gene: TRBV5-4; J gene: TRBJ2-5; CDR3 protein: CASSPPPGQGETQYF; CDR3 DNA: TGTGCCAGCAGCCCGCCACCGGGACAGGGGGAGACCCAGTACTTC
clone size: .; D gene: .; V gene: TRBV7-9; J gene: TRBJ2-7; CDR3 protein: CASSLESGSYEQYF; CDR3 DNA: TGTGCCAGCAGCTTAGAATCAGGCTCCTACGAGCAGTACTTC
clone size: .; D gene: .; V gene: TRBV28; J gene: TRBJ1-5; CDR3 protein: CASSRGLSNQPQHF; CDR3 DNA: TGTGCCAGTAGCAGAGGTCTTAGCAATCAGCCCCAGCATTTT
clone size: .; D gene: TRBD1; V gene: TRBV7-2; J gene: TRBJ1-1; CDR3 protein: CASSFGRGHDEAFF; CDR3 DNA: TGTGCCAGCAGCTTTGGCAGGGGGCACGATGAAGCTTTCTTT
clone size: .; D gene: .; V gene: TRBV3-1/TRBV3-2; J gene: TRBJ2-3; CDR3 protein: CASSQRGSTDTQYF; CDR3 DNA: TGTGCCAGCAGCCAACGCGGAAGCACAGATACGCAGTATTTT
clone size: .; D gene: .; V gene: TRBV19; J gene: TRBJ1-5; CDR3 protein: CASSIADQPQHF; CDR3 DNA: TGTGCCAGTAGTATAGCCGATCAGCCCCAGCATTTT
clone size: .; D gene: .; V gene: TRBV27; J gene: TRBJ1-5; CDR3 protein: CASSLSWVAGQPQHF; CDR3 DNA: TGTGCCAGCAGTTTATCTTGGGTTGCGGGTCAGCCCCAGCATTTT
clone size: .; D gene: .; V gene: TRBV28; J gene: TRBJ1-2; CDR3 protein: CATGAIYGYTF; CDR3 DNA: TGTGCCACAGGGGCTATCTATGGCTACACCTTC
clone size: .; D gene: .; V gene: TRBV28; J gene: TRBJ1-3; CDR3 protein: CASTGDSPGNTIYF; CDR3 DNA: TGTGCCAGCACAGGGGATTCACCTGGAAACACCATATATTTT
clone size: .; D gene: TRBD2; V gene: TRBV7-3; J gene: TRBJ2-5; CDR3 protein: CASSLKPSGSGETQYF; CDR3 DNA: TGTGCCAGCAGCTTAAAACCGAGCGGGAGTGGAGAGACCCAGTACTTC
clone size: .; D gene: TRBD1; V gene: TRBV27; J gene: TRBJ1-4; CDR3 protein: CASSLRGDRGEKLFF; CDR3 DNA: TGTGCCAGCAGTTTAAGGGGGGACAGGGGTGAAAAACTGTTTTTT